This T cell receptor (beta chain) originates from a study of OX40 agonist ivuxolimab in advanced cancers. For context, the study as a whole: The costimulatory receptor OX40 (CD134) was targeted by ivuxolimab, a fully human IgG2 agonistic monoclonal antibody. Intravenous ivuxolimab was administered to patients every 2 weeks at six dose levels: 0.01, 0.1, 0.3, 1.5, 3 and 10 mg/kg. Of the approximately 53 patients in dose escalation, 19 had hepatocellular carcinoma, some 15 had melanoma, 9 had renal cell carcinoma and 9 had head and neck cancer. In the dose-escalation cohort, around four fifths of patients were male, and the mean age was approximately 60 years, with a range of roughly 20 to 80. Prior anti-PD-1, anti-PD-L1 or anti-CTLA-4 therapy was permitted, and roughly two fifths of dose-escalation patients had received checkpoint inhibitors. Three dose-escalation patients achieved partial responses, one with hepatocellular carcinoma and two with cutaneous melanoma. The point of sequencing TCRbeta in the periphery was to test whether ivuxolimab changed TCR sequence diversity and drove clonal T-cell expansion. The paper covers the monotherapy dose-escalation part of the phase I ivuxolimab trial, which included N of about 56 patients. Results the study describes overall, beyond this receptor: The antigen specificity of the clonally expanded peripheral T cells was not determined. Low levels of normalized T-cell clonal expansion were also seen in some nonresponding patients. Partial responders in the 0.1-3.0 mg/kg groups had among the lowest normalized peripheral clonal expansion, especially among CD8+ T cells. At doses of 0.1 to 3.0 mg/kg, clonal expansion of both CD4+ and CD8+ T cells in blood was seen between baseline and week 6. After ivuxolimab, CD8+ T cells had more expanded clones than CD4+ T cells on average.

The trial excluded patients who had a history of autoimmune disease or who were on systemic immunosuppression. Peripheral blood for TCR sequencing was collected from all dose cohorts at baseline, on cycle 4 day 1, and on cycle 7 day 1. Samples were obtained from an open-label, multicenter, first-in-human phase I dose-escalation trial of ivuxolimab. Adults with locally advanced or metastatic melanoma, renal cell carcinoma, hepatocellular carcinoma or head and neck squamous cell carcinoma were enrolled in the trial. Before TCR sequencing, CD4+ T cells and CD8+ T cells were sorted from peripheral blood as separate populations. For sequencing of the TCRbeta CDR3 region, genomic DNA was extracted from the sorted cells. The immunoSEQ Assay was used for sequencing of TCRbeta CDR3 regions. Imported from immuneACCESS, the table was reduced by TCRdb to in-frame sequences with V and J called. These copies leave out some clones; in studies compared against another copy, an unresolved V gene accounts for under half, and the cause of the remainder is not known. The table for this sample lists some 58,000 clones; around nine tenths of them were counted only once. The top ten hold approximately 0.61% of the sample.

The sample holds a few counts of this clone. It lacks a known antigen. No clone much larger than this one lies a single base away; base qualities are absent. The cysteine opens and the phenylalanine closes a CDR3 of 14 amino acids. CDR3 DNA only is kept here, 42 bases in frame from base 1. CDR1 and CDR2 are read off the germline V gene (reference sequence) as SGHNT and YYREEE. V is pared back by 4 bases and J by 3 bases, with 10 bases lying between the germline termini. Sequenced material: CD4+ or CD8+ T cells sorted from blood, taken in a trial of the OX40 agonist ivuxolimab. Rearrangement joined TRBV5-4 to TRBJ2-2; no confident D gene assignment can be made. The TCR sequence derives from an adult with an advanced solid tumor such as melanoma, head and neck, liver or kidney cancer. The CDR3 loop reads CASSLDRHTGELFF. The DNA sequence follows: TGTGCCAGCAGCCTCGACCGCCACACCGGGGAGCTGTTTTTT.